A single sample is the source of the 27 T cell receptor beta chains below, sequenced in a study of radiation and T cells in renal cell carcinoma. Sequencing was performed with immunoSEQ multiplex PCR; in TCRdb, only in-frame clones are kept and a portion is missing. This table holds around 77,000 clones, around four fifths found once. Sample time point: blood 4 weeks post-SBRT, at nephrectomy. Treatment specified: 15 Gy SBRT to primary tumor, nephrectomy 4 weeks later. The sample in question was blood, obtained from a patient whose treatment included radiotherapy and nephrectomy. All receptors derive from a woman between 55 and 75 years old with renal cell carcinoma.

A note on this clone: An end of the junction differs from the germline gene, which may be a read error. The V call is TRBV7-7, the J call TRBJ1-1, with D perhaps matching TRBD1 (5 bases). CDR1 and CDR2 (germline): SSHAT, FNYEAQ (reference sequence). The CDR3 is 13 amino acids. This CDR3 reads CASSLGVGGEAFF. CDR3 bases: TGTGCTAGCAGCTTAGGGGTTGGGGGGGAAGCTTTCTTT.

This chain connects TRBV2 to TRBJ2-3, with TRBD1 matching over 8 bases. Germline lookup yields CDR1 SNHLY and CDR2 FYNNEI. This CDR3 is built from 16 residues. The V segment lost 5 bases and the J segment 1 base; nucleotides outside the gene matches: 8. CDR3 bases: TGTGCCAGCAGTCCCCGCGCAGGGGGCCGCACAGATACGCAGTATTTT. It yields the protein CASSPRAGGRTDTQYF.

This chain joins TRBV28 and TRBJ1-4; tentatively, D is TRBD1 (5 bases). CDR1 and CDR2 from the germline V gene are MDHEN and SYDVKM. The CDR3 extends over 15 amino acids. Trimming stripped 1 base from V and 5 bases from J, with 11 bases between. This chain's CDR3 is CASSLYRGPNEKLFF. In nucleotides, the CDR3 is TGTGCCAGCAGTTTATATCGGGGACCGAATGAAAAACTGTTTTTT.

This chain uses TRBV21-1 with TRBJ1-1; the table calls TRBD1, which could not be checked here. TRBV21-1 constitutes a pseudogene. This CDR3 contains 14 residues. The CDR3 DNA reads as TGTGCCAGCAGCAAAGCTCCAGAGAACACTGAAGCTTTCTTT. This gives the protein CASSKAPENTEAFF.

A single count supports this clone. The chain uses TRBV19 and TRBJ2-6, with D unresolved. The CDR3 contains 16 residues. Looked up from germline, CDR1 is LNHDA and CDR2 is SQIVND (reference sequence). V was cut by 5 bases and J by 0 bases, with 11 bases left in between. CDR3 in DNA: TGTGCCAGTAGTGAGTCGGCCGCCTCTGGGGCCAACGTCCTGACTTTC. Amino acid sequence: CASSESAASGANVLTF.

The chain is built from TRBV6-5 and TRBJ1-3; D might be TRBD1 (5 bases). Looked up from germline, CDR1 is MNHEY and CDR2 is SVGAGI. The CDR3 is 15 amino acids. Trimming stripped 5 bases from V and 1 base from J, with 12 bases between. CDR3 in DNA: TGTGCCAGCAGTGCCCCGGGGGGTTCTGGAAACACCATATATTTT. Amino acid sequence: CASSAPGGSGNTIYF.

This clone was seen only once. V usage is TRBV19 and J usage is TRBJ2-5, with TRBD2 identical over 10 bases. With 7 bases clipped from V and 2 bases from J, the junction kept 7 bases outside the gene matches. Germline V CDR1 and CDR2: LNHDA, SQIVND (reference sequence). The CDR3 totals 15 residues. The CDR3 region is CASNQRGGLQETQYF. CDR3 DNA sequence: TGTGCCAGTAACCAGCGGGGGGGTTTACAAGAGACCCAGTACTTC.

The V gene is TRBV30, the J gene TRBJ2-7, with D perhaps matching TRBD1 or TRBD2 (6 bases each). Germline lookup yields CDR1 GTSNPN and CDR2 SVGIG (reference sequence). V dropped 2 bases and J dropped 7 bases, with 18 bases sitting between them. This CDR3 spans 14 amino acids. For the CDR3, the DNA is TGTGCCTGGAGTAATGAGGGGGGTACTTGGGAGCAGTACTTC. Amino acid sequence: CAWSNEGGTWEQYF.

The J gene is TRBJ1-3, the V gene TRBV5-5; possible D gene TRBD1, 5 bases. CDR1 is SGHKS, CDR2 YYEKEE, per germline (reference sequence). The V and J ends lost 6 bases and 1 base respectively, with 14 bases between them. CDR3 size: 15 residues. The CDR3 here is CASTPTAGSGNTIYF. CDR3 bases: TGTGCCAGCACCCCGACGGCAGGGTCTGGAAACACCATATATTTT.

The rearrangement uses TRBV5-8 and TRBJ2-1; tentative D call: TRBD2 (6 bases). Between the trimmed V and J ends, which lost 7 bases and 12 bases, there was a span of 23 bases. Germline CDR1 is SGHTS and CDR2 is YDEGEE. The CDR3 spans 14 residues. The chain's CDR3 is CASGRDSPQRPQFF. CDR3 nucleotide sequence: TGTGCCAGCGGCCGGGACTCGCCCCAGAGACCGCAGTTCTTC.

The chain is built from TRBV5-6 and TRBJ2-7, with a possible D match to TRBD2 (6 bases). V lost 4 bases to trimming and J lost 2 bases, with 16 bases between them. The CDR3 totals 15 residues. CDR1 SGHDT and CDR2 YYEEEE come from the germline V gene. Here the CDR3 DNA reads TGTGCCAGCAGCACGGGGGACTCCAGGGCCTACGAGCAGTACTTC. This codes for CASSTGDSRAYEQYF.

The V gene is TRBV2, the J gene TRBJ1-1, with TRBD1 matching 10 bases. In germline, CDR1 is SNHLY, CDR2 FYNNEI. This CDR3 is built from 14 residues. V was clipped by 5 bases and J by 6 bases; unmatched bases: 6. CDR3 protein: CASSYGTGVAEAFF. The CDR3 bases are TGTGCCAGCAGTTACGGGACAGGGGTCGCTGAAGCTTTCTTT.

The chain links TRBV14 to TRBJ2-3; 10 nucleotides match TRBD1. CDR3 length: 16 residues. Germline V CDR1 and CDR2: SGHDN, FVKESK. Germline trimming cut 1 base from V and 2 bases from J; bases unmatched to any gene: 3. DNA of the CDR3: TGTGCCAGCAGCCAAGGGACAGGGGGAGTCACAGATACGCAGTATTTT. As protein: CASSQGTGGVTDTQYF. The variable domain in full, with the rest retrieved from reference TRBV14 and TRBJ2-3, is EAGVTQFPSHSVIEKGQTVTLRCDPISGHDNLYWYRRVMGKEIKFLLHFVKESKQDESGMPNNRFLAERTGGTYSTLKVQPAELEDSGVYFCASSQGTGGVTDTQYFGPGTRLTVL.

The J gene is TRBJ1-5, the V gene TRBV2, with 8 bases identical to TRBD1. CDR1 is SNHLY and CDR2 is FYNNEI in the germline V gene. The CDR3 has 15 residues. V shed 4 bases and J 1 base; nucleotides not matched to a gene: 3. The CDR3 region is CASSGTGQSNQPQHF. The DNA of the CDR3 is TGTGCCAGCAGTGGGACAGGGCAGAGCAATCAGCCCCAGCATTTT.

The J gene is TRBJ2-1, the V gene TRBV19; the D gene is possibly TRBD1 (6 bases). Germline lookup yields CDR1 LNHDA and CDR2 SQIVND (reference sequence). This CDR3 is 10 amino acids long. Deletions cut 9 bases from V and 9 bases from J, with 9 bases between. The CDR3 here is CASGTFEQFF. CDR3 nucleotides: TGTGCCAGCGGGACATTTGAGCAGTTCTTC.

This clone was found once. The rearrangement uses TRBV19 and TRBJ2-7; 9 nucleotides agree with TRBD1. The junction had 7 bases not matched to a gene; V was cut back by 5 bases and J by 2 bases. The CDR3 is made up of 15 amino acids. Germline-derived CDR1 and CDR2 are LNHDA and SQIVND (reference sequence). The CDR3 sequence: CASSGTGTGPYEQYF. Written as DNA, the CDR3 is TGTGCCAGTAGTGGAACCGGGACAGGGCCCTACGAGCAGTACTTC.

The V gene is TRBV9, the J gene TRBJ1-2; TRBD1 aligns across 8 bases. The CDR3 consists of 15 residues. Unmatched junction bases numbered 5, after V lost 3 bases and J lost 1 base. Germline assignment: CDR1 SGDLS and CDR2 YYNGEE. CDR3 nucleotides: TGTGCCAGCAGCGCCGGGACAGGAGATAACTATGGCTACACCTTC. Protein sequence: CASSAGTGDNYGYTF.

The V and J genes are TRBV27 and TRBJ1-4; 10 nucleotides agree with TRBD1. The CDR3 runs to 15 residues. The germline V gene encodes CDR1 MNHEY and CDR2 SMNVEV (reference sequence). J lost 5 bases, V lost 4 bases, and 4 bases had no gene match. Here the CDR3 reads CASSSQGQGNEKLFF. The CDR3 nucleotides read TGTGCCAGCAGTTCACAGGGACAGGGGAATGAAAAACTGTTTTTT.

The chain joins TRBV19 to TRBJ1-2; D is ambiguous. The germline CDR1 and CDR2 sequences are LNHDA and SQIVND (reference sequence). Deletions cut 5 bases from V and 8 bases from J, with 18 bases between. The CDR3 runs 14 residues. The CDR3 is CASSPSRDRAGYTF. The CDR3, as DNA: TGTGCCAGTAGTCCCTCGCGGGATAGGGCAGGCTACACCTTC.

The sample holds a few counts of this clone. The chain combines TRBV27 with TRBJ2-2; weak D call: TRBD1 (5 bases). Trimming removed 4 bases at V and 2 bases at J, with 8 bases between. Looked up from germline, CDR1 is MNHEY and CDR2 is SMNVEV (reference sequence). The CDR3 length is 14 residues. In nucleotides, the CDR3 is TGTGCCAGCAGTTGGGGCACCAACACCGGGGAGCTGTTTTTT. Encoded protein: CASSWGTNTGELFF.

The CDR3 here is CASSRAGGYTF. The CDR3 bases are TGCGCCAGCAGCCGGGCGGGTGGCTACACCTTC. The rearrangement uses TRBV4-3 and TRBJ1-2; D not certain. CDR3 length: 11 amino acids. With 4 bases removed from V and 7 bases from J, the gap between germline ends came to 7 bases. Germline V CDR1 and CDR2: LGHNA, YSLEER.

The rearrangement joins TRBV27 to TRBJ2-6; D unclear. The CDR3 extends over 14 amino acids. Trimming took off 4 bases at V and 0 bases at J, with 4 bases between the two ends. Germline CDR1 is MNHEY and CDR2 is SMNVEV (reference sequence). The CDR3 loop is CASSWSSGANVLTF. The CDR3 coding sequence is TGTGCCAGCAGTTGGAGCTCTGGGGCCAACGTCCTGACTTTC.

Here the CDR3 reads CASSLGNYEQYF. The CDR3 DNA follows: TGTGCCAGCAGTTTGGGCAACTACGAGCAGTACTTC. The chain joins TRBV28 to TRBJ2-7, with D unclear. This CDR3 spans 12 amino acids. Germline assignment: CDR1 MDHEN and CDR2 SYDVKM. V lost 3 bases to trimming and J lost 3 bases, with 6 bases between them.

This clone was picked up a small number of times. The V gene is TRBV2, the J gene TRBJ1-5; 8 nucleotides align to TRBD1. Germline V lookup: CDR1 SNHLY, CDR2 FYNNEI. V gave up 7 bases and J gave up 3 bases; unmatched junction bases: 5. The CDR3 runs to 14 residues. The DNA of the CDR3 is TGTGCCAGCAATGGACAGGGTCTCAATCAGCCCCAGCATTTT. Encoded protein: CASNGQGLNQPQHF.

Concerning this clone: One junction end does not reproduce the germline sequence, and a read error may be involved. CDR3 nucleotides: TGTGCCAGCAGCGAAGAGGCTTCTGGGGCCAACGTCCTGACTTTC. Translated: CASSEEASGANVLTF. V gene TRBV2 combines with J gene TRBJ2-6; no firm D call. CDR1 and CDR2 (germline): SNHLY, FYNNEI. The CDR3 is 15 residues long.

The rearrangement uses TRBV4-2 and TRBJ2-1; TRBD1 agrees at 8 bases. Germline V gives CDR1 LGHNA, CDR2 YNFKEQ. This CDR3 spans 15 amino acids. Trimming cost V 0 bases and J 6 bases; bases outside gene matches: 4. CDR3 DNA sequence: TGTGCCAGCAGCCAAGATGGACAGGGATTCAATGAGCAGTTCTTC. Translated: CASSQDGQGFNEQFF.

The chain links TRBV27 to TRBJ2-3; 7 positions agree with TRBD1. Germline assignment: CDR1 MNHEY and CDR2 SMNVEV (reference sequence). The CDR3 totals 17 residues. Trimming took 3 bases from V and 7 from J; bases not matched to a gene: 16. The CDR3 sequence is CASSFTSGTATAYTQYF. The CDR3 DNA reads TGTGCCAGCAGTTTTACCTCAGGGACAGCAACCGCATATACGCAGTATTTT.